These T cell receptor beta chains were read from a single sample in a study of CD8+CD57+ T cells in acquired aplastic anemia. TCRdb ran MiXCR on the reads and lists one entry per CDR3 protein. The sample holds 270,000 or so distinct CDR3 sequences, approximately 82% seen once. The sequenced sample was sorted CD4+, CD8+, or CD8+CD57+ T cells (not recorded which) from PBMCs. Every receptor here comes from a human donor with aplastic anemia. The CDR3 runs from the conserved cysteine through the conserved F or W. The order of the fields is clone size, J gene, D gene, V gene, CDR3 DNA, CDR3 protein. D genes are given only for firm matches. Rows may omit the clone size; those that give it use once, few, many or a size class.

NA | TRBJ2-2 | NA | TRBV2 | TGTGCCACCTTGGACGGGGACACAGGGACGCTGTATTTT | CATLDGDTGTLYF
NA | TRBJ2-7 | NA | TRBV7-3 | TGTGCCACCAGCGGCCGGGGGACCGCGGACGAGCAGCACTTC | CATSGRGTADEQHF
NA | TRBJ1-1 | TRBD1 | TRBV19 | TGTGCCAGTAGTATCGGCCAACTCGACAGGGGAGGGCAGAACACTGAAGCTTTCTTT | CASSIGQLDRGGQNTEAFF
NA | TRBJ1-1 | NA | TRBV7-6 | TGTGCCAGCAGCTTCGATACAGGGAGGAACACTGAATTTTTCTTT | CASSFDTGRNTEFFF
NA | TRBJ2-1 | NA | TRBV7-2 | TGTGCCAGCGGCTTCGTGTCCTCAGCTGCGCAGTTCTTC | CASGFVSSAAQFF
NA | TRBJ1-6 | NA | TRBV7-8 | TGTGCCAGCAGCTTAGGGGGCAGCCGATACGCAGCACCTCTCCACTTT | CASSLGGSRYAAPLHF
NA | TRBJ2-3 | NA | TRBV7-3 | TGTGCCAGCACAATAGAGGCCAACGCCGATAAACACTATTTT | CASTIEANADKHYF
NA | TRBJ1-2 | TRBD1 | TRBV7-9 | TGTGCCAGCAGCTCGGGACAGCTCTATGGCTACACCTTC | CASSSGQLYGYTF
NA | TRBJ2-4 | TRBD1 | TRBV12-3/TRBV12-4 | TGTGCCAGCAGATCAGGGGGCTATATTCACACCTTC | CASRSGGYIHTF
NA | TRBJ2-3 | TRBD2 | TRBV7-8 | TGTGTCAGCGGGTTCGCGGGAGGTCCCAATACGCAGTTT | CVSGFAGGPNTQF
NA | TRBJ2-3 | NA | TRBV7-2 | TGTGCCAGCAGCTTCGGGGCAGCCGGTACAGCCCATTTC | CASSFGAAGTAHF
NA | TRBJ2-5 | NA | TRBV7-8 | TGTACCAGCAGCTTTCATCCAGACTGGACAGCCCTTCACTACTTC | CTSSFHPDWTALHYF
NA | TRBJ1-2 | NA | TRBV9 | TGTGCCAGCAGCGTGGGCAGGGAGGCTCAGGGTTTTGCCTTC | CASSVGREAQGFAF
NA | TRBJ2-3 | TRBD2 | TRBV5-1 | TGCGCCAGCAGCTTCGGTCGCGGGAGGGAAGATACGCAGTATTTT | CASSFGRGREDTQYF
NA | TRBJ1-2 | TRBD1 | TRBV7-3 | TGTGCCAGCAGCCCCGCGACACAGGGGGCAAAACGTTATGGCTACACCTTC | CASSPATQGAKRYGYTF
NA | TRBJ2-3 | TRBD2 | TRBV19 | TGTGCCAGCAGTATAGCGGGAGGGCTAGGTGAGCAGTATTTT | CASSIAGGLGEQYF
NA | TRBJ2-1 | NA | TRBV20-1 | NA | CSARDSAVYFCASSLGLVMNEQFF
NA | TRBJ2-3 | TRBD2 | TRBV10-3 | TGTGCCATCAACGAACCGGGACTAGCGACAGATACGCAGTATTTT | CAINEPGLATDTQYF
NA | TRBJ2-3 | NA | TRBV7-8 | TGTGCCAGCAGCTTAGCTCCAGATCCGACAGCCCTGTCTTTT | CASSLAPDPTALSF
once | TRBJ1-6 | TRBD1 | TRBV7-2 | TGTGCCAGCAGCTTTAGTTCATACGGGACAGCCCTTCACTTT | CASSFSSYGTALHF
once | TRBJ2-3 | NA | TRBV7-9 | TGTGCCAGCAGCTTAGTCGCAGGTCACCTTTCTTTTTATTTT | CASSLVAGHLSFYF
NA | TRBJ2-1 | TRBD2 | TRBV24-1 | TGCAGCTCCGAGACTAGCGGGGGGAGCGATGAGCAGTTCTTC | CSSETSGGSDEQFF
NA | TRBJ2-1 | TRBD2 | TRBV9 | TGTGCCAGCAGCGTTGGAGGAAGCGGGGGAGGCAATAAGCAGTTCTTC | CASSVGGSGGGNKQFF
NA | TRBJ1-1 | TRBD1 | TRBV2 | TGTGCCACCAGTGAACGGACAGGCTACACTGAAGCTTTCTTT | CATSERTGYTEAFF
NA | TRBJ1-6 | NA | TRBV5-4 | TGTGCCAGCAGCTTTACTAGCGCCCGTAATTCACCCCTCCACTTT | CASSFTSARNSPLHF
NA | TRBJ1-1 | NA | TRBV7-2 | TGTGCCAGCAGCGCCGATCTGGGAGGGTATGCCGAAACCTTCTTT | CASSADLGGYAETFF
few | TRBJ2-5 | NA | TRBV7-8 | TGTGCCGGCCAGGTAGCTGGGGAGACCCAGTACTTC | CAGQVAGETQYF
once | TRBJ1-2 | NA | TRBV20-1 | TGCAGTGCTAGAGTGCTAGAACTGTCCGGCTACACCTTC | CSARVLELSGYTF
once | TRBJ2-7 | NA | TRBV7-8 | TGTGCCAGCAGGTTAACAGGAGGGGACGATGAGCAGTATTTC | CASRLTGGDDEQYF
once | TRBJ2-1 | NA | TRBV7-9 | TGTGCCAGCAGCTTGGACCCAAAAGAGCCGTTCTTC | CASSLDPKEPFF
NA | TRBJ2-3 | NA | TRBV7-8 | TGTGCCAGCAGCTTAGGGGGAGGAGACGAGAAGTATTTT | CASSLGGGDEKYF
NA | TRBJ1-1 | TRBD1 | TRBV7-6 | TGTGCCAGCAGCTTAGGGGCAGGGGGCACCGCAGATACGTTCTTT | CASSLGAGGTADTFF
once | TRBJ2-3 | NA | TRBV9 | TGTGCCAGCAGCGCGTCAGGGACTGGGACGAACTATTTT | CASSASGTGTNYF
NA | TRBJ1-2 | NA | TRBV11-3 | TGTGCCAGCAGCTTAGATTTGAGCGGCTACACCTTC | CASSLDLSGYTF
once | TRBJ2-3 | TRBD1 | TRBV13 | TGTGCCAGCAGCTTACGGGACAGGGGCGATACGCAGTATTTT | CASSLRDRGDTQYF
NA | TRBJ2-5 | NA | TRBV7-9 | TGTGCCATCAGCTGGGGCGGGACTGAAGCGTTCTTT | CAISWGGTEAFF
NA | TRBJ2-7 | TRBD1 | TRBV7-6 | TGTGCCAGCAGCACCAGACAGGGATCCGAGCAGTACTTC | CASSTRQGSEQYF
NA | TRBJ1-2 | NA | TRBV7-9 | TGTGCCAGCAGCTTTCAAAGAGACGGGGTGATATATGAGTACACCTTC | CASSFQRDGVIYEYTF
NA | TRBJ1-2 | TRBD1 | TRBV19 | TGTGCCAGTATCTCCCAGGCGGGCAGGGGGCGGAATGGCTACACCTTC | CASISQAGRGRNGYTF
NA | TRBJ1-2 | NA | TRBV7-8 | NA | CASSLGVGGGNPF
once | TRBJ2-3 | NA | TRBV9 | TGTGCCAGCAGCGAAGGGACCACGGGGGAGCAGTACTTT | CASSEGTTGEQYF
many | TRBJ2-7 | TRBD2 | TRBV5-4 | TGTGCCAGCAGCTTTACTAGCGAGGACTACGAGCAGTACTTC | CASSFTSEDYEQYF
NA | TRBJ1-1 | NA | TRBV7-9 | TGTGCCAGCAGCTCCCCCCTGGCCTCTGAGGCCAACGTCTTCTTT | CASSSPLASEANVFF
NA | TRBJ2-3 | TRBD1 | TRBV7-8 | TGTGCCAGCAGCTTTGGTCCAGACGGGACAGCTCTTCCCTATTTT | CASSFGPDGTALPYF